This T cell receptor (beta chain) came from a study of control samples from healthy donors and cancer patients. Assay used: immunoSEQ multiplex PCR; TCRdb lists only in-frame clones, some missing. There are 160,000 or so clones in the sample; over 90% occur only once, and about 2.4% lies in the top ten. The V end was cut by 5 bases, the J end by 11 bases, with 16 bases between. This CDR3 region has 12 residues. CDR1 and CDR2 from the germline V gene are LNHNV and YYDKDF (reference sequence). The chain joins TRBV15 to TRBJ2-7, with D possibly called TRBD1 or TRBD2 (5 bases each). The specimen was blood. The sequence derives from a man in his fifties or sixties in good health. CDR3 sequence: CATSPKGERKYF. The CDR3 DNA is TGTGCCACCAGCCCTAAAGGGGAGAGGAAGTACTTC.